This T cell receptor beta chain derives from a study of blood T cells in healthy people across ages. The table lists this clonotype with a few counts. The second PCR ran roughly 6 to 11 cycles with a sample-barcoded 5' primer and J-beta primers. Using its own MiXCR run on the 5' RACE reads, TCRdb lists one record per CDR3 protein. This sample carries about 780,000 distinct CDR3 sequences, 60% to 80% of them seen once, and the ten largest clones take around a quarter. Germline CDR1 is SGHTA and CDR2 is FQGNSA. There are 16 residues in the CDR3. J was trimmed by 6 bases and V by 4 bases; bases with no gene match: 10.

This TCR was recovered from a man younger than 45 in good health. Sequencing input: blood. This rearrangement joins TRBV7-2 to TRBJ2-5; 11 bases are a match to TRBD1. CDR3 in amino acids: CASSSSPGQGVKTQYF. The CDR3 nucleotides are TGTGCCAGCAGCTCGTCTCCGGGACAGGGGGTCAAGACCCAGTACTTC.